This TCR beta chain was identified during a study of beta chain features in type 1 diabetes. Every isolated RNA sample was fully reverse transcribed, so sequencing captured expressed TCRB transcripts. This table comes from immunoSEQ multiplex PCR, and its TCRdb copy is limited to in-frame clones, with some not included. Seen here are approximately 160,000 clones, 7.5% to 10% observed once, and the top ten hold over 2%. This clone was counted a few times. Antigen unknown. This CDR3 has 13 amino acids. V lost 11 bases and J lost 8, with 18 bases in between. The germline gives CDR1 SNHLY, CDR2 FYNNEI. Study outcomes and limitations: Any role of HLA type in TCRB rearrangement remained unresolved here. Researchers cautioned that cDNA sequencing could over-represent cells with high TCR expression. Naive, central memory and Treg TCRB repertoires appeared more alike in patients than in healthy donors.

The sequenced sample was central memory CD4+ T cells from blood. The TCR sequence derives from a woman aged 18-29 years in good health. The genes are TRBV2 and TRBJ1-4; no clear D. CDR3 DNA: TGTGCCGTCCGGACGGGAGGAGAGGAAAAACTGTTTTTT. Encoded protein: CAVRTGGEEKLFF. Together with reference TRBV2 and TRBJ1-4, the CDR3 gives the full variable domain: EPEVTQTPSHQVTQMGQEVILRCVPISNHLYFYWYRQILGQKVEFLVSFYNNEISEKSEIFDDQFSVERPDGSNFTLKIRSTKLEDSAMYFCAVRTGGEEKLFFGSGTQLSVL.